The 28 T cell receptor beta chains listed next were all sequenced from one sample in a study of blood T cell repertoires in COVID-19. TCRdb keeps only in-frame clones here, not all; method: immunoSEQ multiplex PCR. Altogether about 160,000 clones are present, more than 75% being singletons, with the ten largest covering 10%. Sequenced input: peripheral blood. The receptors were sampled from a woman between 65 and 79 years old with COVID-19, enrolled during active disease.

J is TRBJ1-6 and V is TRBV4-2; no reliable D call. In germline, CDR1 is LGHNA, CDR2 YNFKEQ. The CDR3 contains 13 residues. V lost 0 bases to trimming and J lost 9 bases, with 6 bases between them. The CDR3 sequence is CASSQDISSPLHF. Written as DNA, the CDR3 is TGTGCCAGCAGCCAAGACATTAGTTCACCCCTCCACTTT.

The V call is TRBV5-1, the J call TRBJ2-5; 7 bases are shared with TRBD2. The germline CDR1 and CDR2 sequences are SGHRS and YFSETQ. The CDR3 runs to 14 residues. The V and J ends lost 0 bases and 4 bases, in that order; junction bases with no gene match: 3. CDR3 in DNA: TGCGCCAGCAGCTTGGCCCGGACTAGAGAGACCCAGTACTTC. It translates to CASSLARTRETQYF.

V and J are TRBV5-5 and TRBJ2-1, with 8 nucleotides matching TRBD1. The trim removed 3 bases at V and 5 bases at J, leaving 4 bases unmatched. Germline assignment: CDR1 SGHKS and CDR2 YYEKEE (reference sequence). The CDR3 extends over 14 amino acids. As DNA, the CDR3 is TGTGCCAGCAGCTGGGGACAGGCGAACAATGAGCAGTTCTTC. It codes for CASSWGQANNEQFF.

V and J are TRBV19 and TRBJ1-5; possibly TRBD1 for D (5 bases). This CDR3 comprises 15 residues. CDR1 LNHDA and CDR2 SQIVND come from the germline V gene (reference sequence). The germline V and J ends were trimmed by 6 bases and 3 bases, with 15 bases remaining between them. CDR3 residues: CASSRQGQNNQPQHF. Here the CDR3 DNA reads TGTGCCAGTAGCCGTCAAGGACAAAACAATCAGCCCCAGCATTTT. Full variable domain (remainder filled in from reference TRBV19 and TRBJ1-5): DGGITQSPKYLFRKEGQNVTLSCEQNLNHDAMYWYRQDPGQGLRLIYYSQIVNDFQKGDIAEGYSVSREKKESFPLTVTSAQKNPTAFYLCASSRQGQNNQPQHFGDGTRLSIL.

In this sample, this clone turned up once. The chain has TRBV7-2 and TRBJ2-2; 7 nucleotides agree with TRBD1. J lost 0 bases, V lost 7 bases, and 5 bases had no gene match. Per germline, CDR1 SGHTA and CDR2 FQGNSA. The CDR3 consists of 15 residues. The CDR3 DNA sequence: TGTGCCAGCACCCCGACAGGGCCGAACACCGGGGAGCTGTTTTTT. Residues: CASTPTGPNTGELFF.

The chain recombines TRBV4-2 with TRBJ1-3; TRBD1 is a possible D gene (5 bases). Germline V lookup: CDR1 LGHNA, CDR2 YNFKEQ. The CDR3 runs to 17 residues. V lost 4 bases to trimming and J lost 3 bases, with 19 bases between them. CDR3 loop: CASSLLRLTEDGNTIYF. CDR3 DNA sequence: TGTGCCAGCAGCCTCCTCCGACTGACAGAAGATGGAAACACCATATATTTT.

The chain has TRBV28 and TRBJ2-7, with D hard to call. The CDR3 runs 10 residues. Germline values: CDR1 MDHEN, CDR2 SYDVKM. Trimming took 6 bases from V and 3 from J, leaving 3 bases between them. The CDR3 region is CASSNYEQYF. CDR3 bases: TGTGCCAGCAGCAACTACGAGCAGTACTTC.

This clone has a handful of counts. This chain links TRBV30 with TRBJ2-5; 9 positions agree with TRBD2. Germline V gene lookup returns CDR1 GTSNPN and CDR2 SVGIG (reference sequence). This CDR3 region has 15 residues. Losses at the gene ends were 2 bases for V and 3 bases for J; bases not matched to a gene: 7. CDR3 DNA: TGTGCCTGGAGTCGGTTTCTAGCGGGGAAAGAGACCCAGTACTTC. It yields the protein CAWSRFLAGKETQYF. Filled out from reference TRBV30 and TRBJ2-5, the complete variable domain reads SQTIHQWPATLVQPVGSPLSLECTVEGTSNPNLYWYRQAAGRGLQLLFYSVGIGQISSEVPQNLSASRPQDRQFILSSKKLLLSDSGFYLCAWSRFLAGKETQYFGPGTRLLVL.

The genes are TRBV7-8 and TRBJ2-1, with 11 nucleotides matching TRBD2. The J segment lost 0 bases and the V segment lost 3 bases, leaving 10 bases of the junction unmatched. CDR1 is SGHVS and CDR2 is FQNEAQ in the germline V gene. CDR3 length: 19 amino acids. DNA for the CDR3: TGTGCCAGCAGCTTCCTCGGGACTAGCGGAAGGAGCTCCTACAATGAGCAGTTCTTC. Protein sequence: CASSFLGTSGRSSYNEQFF.

The chain couples TRBV7-8 to TRBJ2-4; D is possibly TRBD1 (6 bases). V was pared by 5 bases and J by 0 bases, with 14 bases between. Germline assignment: CDR1 SGHVS and CDR2 FQNEAQ. The CDR3 consists of 16 residues. Here the CDR3 reads CASSPQGLLAKNIQYF. CDR3 nucleotides: TGTGCCAGCAGCCCACAGGGTCTGTTAGCCAAAAACATTCAGTACTTC. Looking up the rest from reference TRBV7-8 and TRBJ2-4 gives the full variable domain: GAGVSQSPRYKVAKRGQDVALRCDPISGHVSLFWYQQALGQGPEFLTYFQNEAQLDKSGLPSDRFFAERPEGSVSTLKIQRTQQEDSAVYLCASSPQGLLAKNIQYFGAGTRLSVL.

The chain combines TRBV10-3 with TRBJ2-3, with 12 positions matching TRBD1. The CDR3 consists of 17 residues. J was trimmed by 1 base and V by 7 bases; bases with no gene match: 9. The germline CDR1 and CDR2 sequences are ENHRY and SYGVKD. CDR3 loop: CAIKRGQGALGTDTQYF. CDR3 DNA sequence: TGTGCCATCAAGAGGGGACAGGGGGCCCTGGGCACAGATACGCAGTATTTT.

The V call is TRBV2, the J call TRBJ2-3; 9 bases align to TRBD1. J gave up 2 bases and V 3 bases, and 6 bases lay outside the gene matches. In germline, CDR1 is SNHLY, CDR2 FYNNEI. The CDR3 spans 16 residues. The CDR3 DNA is TGTGCCAGCAGTGATATGGGGACAGGGTCCACAGATACGCAGTATTTT. This encodes CASSDMGTGSTDTQYF.

The J gene is TRBJ2-2, the V gene TRBV28, with a weak D call TRBD1 (6 bases). The germline V and J ends were trimmed by 6 bases and 4 bases, with 12 bases remaining between them. The CDR3 totals 14 residues. CDR1 is MDHEN, CDR2 SYDVKM, per germline. CDR3 DNA: TGTGCCAGCAGCTACGACAGGATCACCGGGGAGCTGTTTTTT. It translates to CASSYDRITGELFF. The full variable domain, its missing parts supplied by reference TRBV28 and TRBJ2-2, is DVKVTQSSRYLVKRTGEKVFLECVQDMDHENMFWYRQDPGLGLRLIYFSYDVKMKEKGDIPEGYSVSREKKERFSLILESASTNQTSMYLCASSYDRITGELFFGEGSRLTVL.

The V gene is TRBV2, the J gene TRBJ1-1; TRBD1 matches at 11 bases. The CDR3 is made up of 13 amino acids. Per the germline V gene, CDR1 is SNHLY and CDR2 is FYNNEI. Losses at the gene ends were 6 bases for V and 9 bases for J; bases not matched to a gene: 6. The CDR3 loop is CASRYGQGAKAFF. The CDR3 DNA sequence: TGTGCCAGCAGATACGGACAGGGGGCAAAAGCTTTCTTT.

The J gene is TRBJ1-2, the V gene TRBV29-1; 8 bases align to TRBD1. CDR1 is SQVTM and CDR2 is ANQGSEA in the germline V gene. Trimming removed 5 bases from V and 2 bases from J; junction bases left unmatched: 1. This CDR3 has 12 residues. Here the CDR3 reads CSVQGANYGYTF. Written as DNA, the CDR3 is TGCAGCGTTCAGGGGGCCAACTATGGCTACACCTTC.

The rearrangement links TRBV19 to TRBJ1-2, with 7 bases fitting TRBD1. This CDR3 is 12 amino acids long. Germline CDR1 LNHDA, CDR2 SQIVND (reference sequence). V dropped 5 bases and J dropped 6; count of bases not matched to a gene: 3. Written as DNA, the CDR3 is TGTGCCAGTAGTGACAGGGAAGATGGCTACACCTTC. Protein: CASSDREDGYTF.

The chain is built from TRBV10-3 and TRBJ1-5; 9 bases align to TRBD1. The CDR3 is 17 amino acids. V shed 6 bases and J 5 bases; nucleotides not matched to a gene: 14. The germline CDR1 and CDR2 sequences are ENHRY and SYGVKD. The CDR3 loop reads CAIRPGDREQVDQPQHF. DNA for the CDR3: TGTGCCATCAGGCCTGGGGACAGGGAACAGGTTGATCAGCCCCAGCATTTT.

Only a few counts were recorded for this clone. The chain combines TRBV2 with TRBJ2-1, with 9 bases matching TRBD2. Trimming took 2 bases from V and 12 from J; bases not matched to a gene: 11. This CDR3 is built from 15 residues. Germline values: CDR1 SNHLY, CDR2 FYNNEI. The CDR3 loop reads CASSETSGLARGQFF. The DNA for the CDR3 is TGTGCCAGCAGTGAAACTAGCGGGTTGGCTAGGGGGCAGTTCTTC.

The CDR3 coding sequence is TGCGCCAGCAGCTTAGAGGGGACAGGGGTGACCGTCGGGGAGCTGTTTTTT. It is translated as CASSLEGTGVTVGELFF. The chain has TRBV5-1 and TRBJ2-2; TRBD1 agrees at 10 bases. Germline V gene data show CDR1 as SGHRS and CDR2 as YFSETQ. V was pared by 2 bases and J by 7 bases, with 11 bases of the junction left unmatched. This CDR3 has 17 residues. The full variable domain, completed using reference TRBV5-1 and TRBJ2-2, is KAGVTQTPRYLIKTRGQQVTLSCSPISGHRSVSWYQQTPGQGLQFLFEYFSETQRNKGNFPGRFSGRQFSNSRSEMNVSTLELGDSALYLCASSLEGTGVTVGELFFGEGSRLTVL.

This clone was seen once. The gene calls are TRBV5-1 and TRBJ1-1; maybe TRBD1 (5 bases). In germline, CDR1 is SGHRS, CDR2 YFSETQ. V was shortened by 4 bases and J by 7 bases, with 14 bases between the two germline ends. CDR3 length equals 13 residues. The CDR3 DNA reads as TGCGCCAGCAGCCCAAGATGGGGGGGTGAAGCTTTCTTT. Translated: CASSPRWGGEAFF.

The chain combines TRBV6-5 with TRBJ1-1; D is uncertain. V shed 8 bases and J shed 4 bases, with 17 bases lying between them. From germline, CDR1 is MNHEY and CDR2 SVGAGI. The CDR3 sequence is 14 residues long. The CDR3 coding sequence is TGTGCCAGCGGCGGGGAGCCCATGGGCACTGAAGCTTTCTTT. Residues: CASGGEPMGTEAFF.

The rearrangement links TRBV19 to TRBJ1-5; the D gene is possibly TRBD1 (5 bases). Germline loops: CDR1 LNHDA, CDR2 SQIVND (reference sequence). The CDR3 extends over 14 amino acids. Trimming took 1 base from V and 2 from J, leaving 6 bases between them. The CDR3 protein is CASSIGRGNQPQHF. The CDR3 bases are TGTGCCAGTAGTATAGGCAGGGGCAATCAGCCCCAGCATTTT.

This sequence joins TRBV6-5 and TRBJ2-7, with 10 bases fitting TRBD1. CDR1 MNHEY and CDR2 SVGAGI come from the germline V gene. This CDR3 comprises 15 residues. J lost 3 bases, V lost 0 bases, and 2 bases had no gene match. The CDR3 loop reads CASSYSGTGVYEQYF. The CDR3 DNA reads TGTGCCAGCAGTTACTCAGGGACAGGGGTCTACGAGCAGTACTTC.

This sequence joins TRBV28 and TRBJ1-5; D unresolved. CDR1 and CDR2 from the germline V gene are MDHEN and SYDVKM. V lost 6 bases and J 6 bases, leaving 15 bases between the germline ends. This CDR3 contains 14 residues. The CDR3, as DNA: TGTGCCAGCAGAAAGGGCCGGGGAGGTCAGCCCCAGCATTTT. It encodes CASRKGRGGQPQHF.

This clone was detected once. V gene TRBV4-2 combines with J gene TRBJ1-5; D is possibly TRBD1 (6 bases). Germline CDR1 LGHNA, CDR2 YNFKEQ. This CDR3 has 16 amino acids. With 1 base removed from V and 2 bases from J, the gap between germline ends came to 12 bases. CDR3 coding DNA: TGTGCCAGCAGCCAAGTGGGGGGGCGAGGCAATCAGCCCCAGCATTTT. This encodes CASSQVGGRGNQPQHF.

This CDR3 is CSVDGGGPGGGTDTQYF. CDR3 bases: TGCAGCGTTGATGGGGGTGGGCCAGGGGGAGGCACAGATACGCAGTATTTT. This chain links TRBV29-1 with TRBJ2-3, with TRBD1 identical over 7 bases. V lost 3 bases, J lost 1 base, and 13 bases stayed unmatched. CDR3 length equals 17 residues. Per the germline V gene, CDR1 is SQVTM and CDR2 is ANQGSEA.

The chain uses TRBV19 and TRBJ2-5; D perhaps matches TRBD1 (5 bases). The V gene's germline CDR1 is LNHDA and CDR2 SQIVND (reference sequence). This CDR3 has 14 residues. The V end lost 3 bases, the J end lost 2 bases, and 10 bases lay between the germline ends. The CDR3 DNA is TGTGCCAGTAGTATTCAGGGCAGACAAGAGACCCAGTACTTC. Residues: CASSIQGRQETQYF.

This clone has a single count. The chain links TRBV2 to TRBJ1-2, with D possibly matching TRBD1 (5 bases). CDR3 length equals 13 residues. The V and J ends lost 3 bases and 4 bases respectively, with 9 bases between them. The germline CDR1 and CDR2 sequences are SNHLY and FYNNEI. CDR3 coding DNA: TGTGCCAGCAGTGAGGGCAGGGCCTATGGCTACACCTTC. Translated, it gives CASSEGRAYGYTF.